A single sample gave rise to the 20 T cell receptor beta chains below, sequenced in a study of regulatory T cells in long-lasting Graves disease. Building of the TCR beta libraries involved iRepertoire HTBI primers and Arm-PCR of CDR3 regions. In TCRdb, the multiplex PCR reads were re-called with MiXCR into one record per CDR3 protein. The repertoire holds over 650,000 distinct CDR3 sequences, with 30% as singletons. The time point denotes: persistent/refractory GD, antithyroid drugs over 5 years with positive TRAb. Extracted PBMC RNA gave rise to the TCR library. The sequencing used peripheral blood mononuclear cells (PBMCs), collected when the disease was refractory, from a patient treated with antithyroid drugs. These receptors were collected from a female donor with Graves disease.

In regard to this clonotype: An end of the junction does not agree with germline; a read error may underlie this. The CDR3 DNA is TGCAGTGCTAGAGACTTAGTATCCGGGACTTCAACCGGGTTT. Encoded protein: CSARDLVSGTSTGF. The chain recombines TRBV20-1 with TRBJ1-6; TRBD1 is a possible D gene (5 bases). Germline values: CDR1 DFQATT, CDR2 SNEGSKA (reference sequence). The CDR3 covers 14 residues.

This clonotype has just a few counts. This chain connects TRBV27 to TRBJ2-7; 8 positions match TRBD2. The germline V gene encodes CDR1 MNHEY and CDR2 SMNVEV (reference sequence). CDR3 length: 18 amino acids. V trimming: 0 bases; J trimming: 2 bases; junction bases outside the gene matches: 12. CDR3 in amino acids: CASSLSSVGGAGAYEQYF. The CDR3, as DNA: TGTGCCAGCAGTTTATCGTCCGTTGGGGGAGCGGGAGCCTACGAGCAGTACTTC.

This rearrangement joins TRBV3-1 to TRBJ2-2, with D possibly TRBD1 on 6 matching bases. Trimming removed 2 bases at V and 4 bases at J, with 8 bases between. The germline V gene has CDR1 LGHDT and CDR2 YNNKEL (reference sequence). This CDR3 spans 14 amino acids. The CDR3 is CASSQYRVTGELFF. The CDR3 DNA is TGTGCCAGCAGCCAATACAGGGTCACCGGGGAGCTGTTTTTT.

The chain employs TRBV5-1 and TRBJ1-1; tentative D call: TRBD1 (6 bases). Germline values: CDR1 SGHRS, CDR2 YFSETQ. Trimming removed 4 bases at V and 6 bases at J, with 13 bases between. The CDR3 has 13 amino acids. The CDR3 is CASSVNRVAEAFF. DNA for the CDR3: TGCGCCAGCAGCGTGAACAGGGTGGCTGAAGCTTTCTTT.

The DNA of the CDR3 is TGTGCCAGCAGTTTCGGACAGGCCCTCTCTGGAAACACCATATATTTT. Translation: CASSFGQALSGNTIYF. This chain joins TRBV12-3 or TRBV12-4 and TRBJ1-3; TRBD1 aligns across 7 bases. The CDR3 has 16 amino acids. V dropped 3 bases and J dropped 0; count of bases not matched to a gene: 5.

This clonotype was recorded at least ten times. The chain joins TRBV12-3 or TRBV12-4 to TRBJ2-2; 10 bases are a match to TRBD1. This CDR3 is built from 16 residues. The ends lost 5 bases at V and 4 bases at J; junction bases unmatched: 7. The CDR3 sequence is CASSRGQGRGTGELFF. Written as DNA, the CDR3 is TGTGCCAGCAGTCGGGGACAGGGGAGGGGCACCGGGGAGCTGTTTTTT.

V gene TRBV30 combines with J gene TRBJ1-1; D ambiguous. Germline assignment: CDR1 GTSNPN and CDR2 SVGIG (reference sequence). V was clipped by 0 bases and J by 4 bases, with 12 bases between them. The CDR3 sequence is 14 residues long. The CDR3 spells CAWSVMLFRTEAFF. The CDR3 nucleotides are TGTGCCTGGAGTGTAATGCTATTTCGCACTGAAGCTTTCTTT.

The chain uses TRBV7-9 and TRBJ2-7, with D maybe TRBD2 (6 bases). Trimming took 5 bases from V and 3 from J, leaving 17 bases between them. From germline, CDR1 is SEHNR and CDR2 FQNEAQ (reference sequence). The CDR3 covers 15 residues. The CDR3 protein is CASSLGGPRIYEQYF. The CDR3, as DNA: TGTGCCAGCAGCCTCGGGGGACCCAGGATCTACGAGCAGTACTTC.

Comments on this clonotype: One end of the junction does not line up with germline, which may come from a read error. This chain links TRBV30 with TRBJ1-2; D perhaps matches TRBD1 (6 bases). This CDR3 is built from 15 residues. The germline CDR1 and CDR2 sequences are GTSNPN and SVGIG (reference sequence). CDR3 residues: CAWSVGGAGAYGCTF. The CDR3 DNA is TGTGCCTGGAGTGTGGGGGGCGCAGGAGCCTATGGCTGCACCTTC.

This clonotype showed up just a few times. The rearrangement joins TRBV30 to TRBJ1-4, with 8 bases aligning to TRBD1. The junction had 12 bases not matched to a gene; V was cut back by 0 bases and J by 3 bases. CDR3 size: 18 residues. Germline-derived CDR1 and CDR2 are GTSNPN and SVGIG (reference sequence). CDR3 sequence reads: CAWSVRRTGILANEKLFF. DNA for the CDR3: TGTGCCTGGAGTGTACGGCGGACAGGGATTTTGGCTAATGAAAAACTGTTTTTT.

CDR3 in DNA: TGTGCCTGGGACGGGACAGACTATGGCTACACCTTC. Translation gives CAWDGTDYGYTF. The V call is TRBV30, the J call TRBJ1-2, with 7 nucleotides matching TRBD1. CDR1 is GTSNPN, CDR2 SVGIG, per germline (reference sequence). With V trimmed by 5 bases and J by 3 bases, 3 bases remained unmatched. The CDR3 length is 12 residues.

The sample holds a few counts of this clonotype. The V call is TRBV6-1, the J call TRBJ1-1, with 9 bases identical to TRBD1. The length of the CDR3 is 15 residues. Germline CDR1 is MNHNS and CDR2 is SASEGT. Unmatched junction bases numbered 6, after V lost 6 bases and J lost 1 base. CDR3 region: CASRPGTGSNTEAFF. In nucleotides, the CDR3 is TGTGCCAGCAGACCCGGGACAGGGTCGAACACTGAAGCTTTCTTT.

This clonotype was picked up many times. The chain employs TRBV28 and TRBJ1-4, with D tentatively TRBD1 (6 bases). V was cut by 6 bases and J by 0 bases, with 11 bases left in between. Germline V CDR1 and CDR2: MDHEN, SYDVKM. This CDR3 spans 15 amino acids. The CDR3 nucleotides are TGTGCCAGCAGCCTCGGACAGACAACTAATGAAAAACTGTTTTTT. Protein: CASSLGQTTNEKLFF.

The CDR3 sequence is CAISEPTVYYGYTF. In DNA form, the CDR3 reads TGTGCCATCAGTGAGCCGACAGTATACTATGGCTACACCTTC. The chain links TRBV10-3 to TRBJ1-2; D is perhaps TRBD1 (5 bases). The length of the CDR3 is 14 residues. Germline values: CDR1 ENHRY, CDR2 SYGVKD. The V end was cut by 2 bases, the J end by 3 bases, with 10 bases between.

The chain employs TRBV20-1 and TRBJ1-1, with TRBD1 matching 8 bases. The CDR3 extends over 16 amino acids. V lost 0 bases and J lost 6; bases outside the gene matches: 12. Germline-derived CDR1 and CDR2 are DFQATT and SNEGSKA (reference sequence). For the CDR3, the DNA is TGCAGTGCTAGAGAAATGCAGGGGGCGTTTCACGCTGAAGCTTTCTTT. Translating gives CSAREMQGAFHAEAFF.

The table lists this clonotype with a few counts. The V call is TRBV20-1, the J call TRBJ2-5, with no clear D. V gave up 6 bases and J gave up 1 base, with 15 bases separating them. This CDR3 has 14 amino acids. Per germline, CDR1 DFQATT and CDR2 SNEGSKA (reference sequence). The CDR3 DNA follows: TGCAGTGCGCCGCCCAGGCCCCTCCAAGAGACCCAGTACTTC. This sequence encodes CSAPPRPLQETQYF.

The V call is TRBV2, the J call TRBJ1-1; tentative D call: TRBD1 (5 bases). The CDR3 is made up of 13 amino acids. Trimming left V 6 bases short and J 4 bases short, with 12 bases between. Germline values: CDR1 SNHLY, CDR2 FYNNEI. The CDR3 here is CASRVDTSTEAFF. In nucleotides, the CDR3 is TGTGCCAGCAGAGTGGACACGAGCACTGAAGCTTTCTTT.

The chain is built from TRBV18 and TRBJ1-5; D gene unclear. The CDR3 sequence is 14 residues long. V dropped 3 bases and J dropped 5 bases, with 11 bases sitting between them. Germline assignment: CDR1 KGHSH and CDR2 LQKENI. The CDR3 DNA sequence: TGTGCCAGCTCACCTCTGAGGGAGGATCAGCCCCAGCATTTT. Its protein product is CASSPLREDQPQHF.

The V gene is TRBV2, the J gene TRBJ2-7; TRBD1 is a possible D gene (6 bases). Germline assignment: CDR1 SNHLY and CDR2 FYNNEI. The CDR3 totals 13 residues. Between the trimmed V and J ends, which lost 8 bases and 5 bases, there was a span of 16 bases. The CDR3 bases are TGTGCCAGCCTACAGGGTCTGGAAAACGAGCAGTACTTC. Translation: CASLQGLENEQYF.

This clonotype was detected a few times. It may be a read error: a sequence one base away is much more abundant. CDR3 sequence (DNA): TGTGCCAGCAGCTTGAGAGCGGGAGGGAGCCAAGAGACCCAGTACTTC. This gives the protein CASSLRAGGSQETQYF. This sequence joins TRBV11-2 and TRBJ2-5, with TRBD2 matching 10 bases. This CDR3 comprises 16 residues. The germline CDR1 and CDR2 sequences are SGHAT and FQNNGV. Trimming cost V 3 bases and J 1 base; bases outside gene matches: 5.